Below are 31 T cell receptor beta chains sequenced from a single sample in a study of cytomegalovirus exposure and HLA in healthy donors (dated by TCRdb to about 2017). The library was made by the immunoSEQ multiplex PCR assay. A mixture of 60 forward primers for TCR Vbeta segments and 13 reverse primers for TCR Jbeta segments was used in the multiplex PCR. TCRdb carries this immuneACCESS record with in-frame sequences only. Its versions omit some clonotypes, under half of them owing to an unresolved V gene in the studies checked, with the rest unexplained. This sample has around 150,000 clones in its table, and around three quarters of those were observed once. The ten biggest clones cover 6.5% to 7% of the sample. Sequencing used PBMCs. The receptors here all came from a man aged 40-49 years in good health and CMV-seropositive.

This chain connects TRBV15 to TRBJ2-1; 10 nucleotides align to TRBD2. This CDR3 spans 15 amino acids. Per germline, CDR1 LNHNV and CDR2 YYDKDF (reference sequence). The V segment lost 0 bases and the J segment 10 bases; nucleotides outside the gene matches: 6. The CDR3 bases are TGTGCCACCAGCAGAGATCTACTAGCGGGACCCGAGCAGTTCTTC. This gives the protein CATSRDLLAGPEQFF.

This clone has only one observation. The CDR3 region is CASSLEPSGIEQYF. CDR3 bases: TGTGCCAGCAGCTTAGAGCCTAGCGGGATTGAGCAGTACTTC. The genes are TRBV11-2 and TRBJ2-7; TRBD2 agrees at 9 bases. This CDR3 comprises 14 residues. The germline CDR1 and CDR2 sequences are SGHAT and FQNNGV. After removal of 0 bases from V and 7 bases from J, the junction contained 4 bases not matched to a gene.

This clone has just one count. This chain joins TRBV6-6 and TRBJ2-7; possibly TRBD2 for D (6 bases). V lost 3 bases and J lost 4, with 10 bases in between. The CDR3 is 13 amino acids. Germline values: CDR1 MNHNY, CDR2 SVGAGI (reference sequence). The CDR3 loop is CASSYSGEYEQYF. The CDR3 region has the DNA TGTGCCAGCAGTTATTCGGGAGAATACGAGCAGTACTTC.

The chain has TRBV5-1 and TRBJ1-1, with 9 bases fitting TRBD1. The ends lost 6 bases at V and 8 bases at J; junction bases unmatched: 8. This CDR3 has 13 amino acids. Germline-derived CDR1 and CDR2 are SGHRS and YFSETQ. The CDR3 reads CASTPGQGQEAFF. In nucleotides, the CDR3 is TGCGCCAGCACGCCCGGACAGGGGCAAGAAGCTTTCTTT.

V gene TRBV5-1 combines with J gene TRBJ2-5; 9 bases are shared with TRBD2. Germline V lookup: CDR1 SGHRS, CDR2 YFSETQ. There are 17 residues in the CDR3. Germline trimming cut 0 bases from V and 1 base from J; bases unmatched to any gene: 7. The CDR3 is CASSLDGSGGLQETQYF. The CDR3 DNA follows: TGCGCCAGCAGCTTGGATGGTAGCGGGGGCCTCCAAGAGACCCAGTACTTC.

The genes are TRBV5-6 and TRBJ1-1; TRBD1 matches 8 bases. This CDR3 comprises 16 residues. Germline values: CDR1 SGHDT, CDR2 YYEEEE. Trimming cost V 4 bases and J 6 bases; bases outside gene matches: 14. In nucleotides, the CDR3 is TGTGCCAGCAGCCCGCAGGGGGCGAGATTATTCTCTGAAGCTTTCTTT. This gives the protein CASSPQGARLFSEAFF.

This clone was picked up one time. The chain has TRBV7-2 and TRBJ2-7; weak D call: TRBD2 (5 bases). V lost 1 base, J lost 5 bases, and 18 bases lay in between. Germline values: CDR1 SGHTA, CDR2 FQGNSA. CDR3 length: 16 amino acids. The DNA of the CDR3 is TGTGCCAGCAGCTTAGTTGGGTCGACTAAGGTCCACGAGCAGTACTTC. This codes for CASSLVGSTKVHEQYF.

J is TRBJ1-5 and V is TRBV28, with D possibly TRBD1 on 6 matching bases. Germline CDR1 reads MDHEN; CDR2 reads SYDVKM. This CDR3 has 18 residues. Between the trimmed V and J ends, which lost 2 bases and 6 bases, there was a span of 23 bases. CDR3 in DNA: TGTGCCAGCAGTTTACTGTTGGGGGGGGGCACGGCCAGTCAGCCCCAGCATTTT. Translation: CASSLLLGGGTASQPQHF. Full variable domain (missing parts from reference TRBV28 and TRBJ1-5): DVKVTQSSRYLVKRTGEKVFLECVQDMDHENMFWYRQDPGLGLRLIYFSYDVKMKEKGDIPEGYSVSREKKERFSLILESASTNQTSMYLCASSLLLGGGTASQPQHFGDGTRLSIL.

V is TRBV4-1 and J is TRBJ2-7; tentative D call: TRBD2 (5 bases). Germline lookup yields CDR1 MGHRA and CDR2 YSYEKL. With 0 bases removed from V and 0 bases from J, the gap between germline ends came to 12 bases. The CDR3 length is 16 residues. CDR3 nucleotides: TGCGCCAGCAGCCAAGATCCTAGCAGGAGCTCCTACGAGCAGTACTTC. It is translated as CASSQDPSRSSYEQYF.

The V call is TRBV5-8, the J call TRBJ2-1; 9 bases map to TRBD2. V shed 0 bases, J shed 2 bases, and the junction held 12 bases outside the gene matches. Germline V gene data show CDR1 as SGHTS and CDR2 as YDEGEE. This CDR3 spans 19 amino acids. The CDR3 sequence is CASSLAGLAGPGPYNEQFF. In DNA, the CDR3 is TGTGCCAGCAGCTTGGCCGGGCTAGCGGGACCTGGCCCCTACAATGAGCAGTTCTTC.

This clone came up once. The rearrangement uses TRBV6-6 and TRBJ1-1; perhaps TRBD1 as D (5 bases). The CDR3 runs to 14 residues. The germline gives CDR1 MNHNY, CDR2 SVGAGI (reference sequence). V was pared by 6 bases and J by 1 base, with 12 bases between. CDR3 sequence reads: CASRPGMRNTEAFF. CDR3 coding DNA: TGTGCCAGCAGACCAGGGATGAGGAACACTGAAGCTTTCTTT.

The genes are TRBV5-6 and TRBJ2-6, with D possibly matching TRBD1 (5 bases). This CDR3 is 16 amino acids long. The germline gives CDR1 SGHDT, CDR2 YYEEEE. V was cut by 3 bases and J by 5 bases, with 15 bases left in between. The CDR3 sequence: CASSSSQGIRANVLTF. The CDR3 DNA sequence: TGTGCCAGCAGCTCAAGTCAGGGAATAAGGGCCAACGTCCTGACTTTC.

The chain has TRBV9 and TRBJ1-6; a weak D match, TRBD1 (5 bases). The V and J ends lost 3 bases and 9 bases respectively, with 16 bases between them. The length of the CDR3 is 15 residues. Germline CDR1 SGDLS, CDR2 YYNGEE. Here the CDR3 reads CASSENGNRGSPLHF. The CDR3 DNA follows: TGTGCCAGCAGCGAGAATGGCAATAGGGGTTCACCCCTCCACTTT.

The genes are TRBV19 and TRBJ2-7, with 11 nucleotides matching TRBD2. Germline loops: CDR1 LNHDA, CDR2 SQIVND (reference sequence). The CDR3 sequence is 13 residues long. After removal of 9 bases from V and 4 bases from J, the junction contained 5 bases not matched to a gene. This chain's CDR3 is CASSGTSGYEQYF. CDR3 coding DNA: TGTGCCAGCTCCGGGACTAGCGGATACGAGCAGTACTTC.

The chain uses TRBV4-3 and TRBJ2-1; 11 bases match TRBD2. The ends lost 4 bases at V and 5 bases at J; junction bases unmatched: 7. CDR1 LGHNA and CDR2 YSLEER come from the germline V gene. This CDR3 region has 16 residues. The DNA for the CDR3 is TGCGCCAGCAGCCCGTTCCAGGGACTAGCGGACAATGAGCAGTTCTTC. It yields the protein CASSPFQGLADNEQFF.

The chain recombines TRBV6-6 with TRBJ2-3, with 11 bases identical to TRBD1. CDR3 length equals 15 residues. V shed 6 bases, J shed 5 bases, and the junction held 7 bases outside the gene matches. Germline V gene sequence: CDR1 MNHNY, CDR2 SVGAGI (reference sequence). CDR3: CASRGQGESGDTQYF. The CDR3 nucleotides are TGTGCCAGCAGGGGACAGGGGGAGTCCGGAGATACGCAGTATTTT.

The V call is TRBV6-5, the J call TRBJ1-2; D is uncertain. The CDR3 covers 14 residues. Trimming shortened V by 6 bases and J by 8 bases, and 19 bases separated the two germline ends. Per germline, CDR1 MNHEY and CDR2 SVGAGI. The CDR3 nucleotides are TGTGCCAGCAGCTACCTCCAAGCGGGGATGGGCTACACCTTC. Encoded protein: CASSYLQAGMGYTF.

The CDR3 DNA reads TGCGCCAGCAGCTTGAGCAGGGGCGGGACAGATACGCAGTATTTT. Protein: CASSLSRGGTDTQYF. This chain links TRBV5-1 with TRBJ2-3, with D possibly matching TRBD1 (6 bases). V was cut by 1 base and J by 3 bases, with 12 bases left in between. CDR3 length equals 15 residues. CDR1 is SGHRS, CDR2 YFSETQ, per germline.

The CDR3 protein is CASSPQATGQSYEQYF. For the CDR3, the DNA is TGTGCCAGCAGCCCCCAGGCGACAGGACAATCCTACGAGCAGTACTTC. V usage is TRBV7-2 and J usage is TRBJ2-7, with D possibly matching TRBD1 (6 bases). The CDR3 is 16 residues long. Germline V gene data show CDR1 as SGHTA and CDR2 as FQGNSA. V lost 5 bases and J lost 1, with 18 bases in between.

The chain combines TRBV25-1 with TRBJ1-2; weak D call: TRBD1 (6 bases). The germline V gene has CDR1 MGHDK and CDR2 SYGVNS. V was shortened by 2 bases and J by 8 bases, with 21 bases between the two germline ends. The CDR3 totals 16 residues. The CDR3 DNA reads as TGTGCCAGCAGTGAACGGGTGGGTGGGGGCCCGGGAGGCTACACCTTC. Its protein product is CASSERVGGGPGGYTF.

This chain connects TRBV5-8 to TRBJ2-2; D call uncertain. Germline V gives CDR1 SGHTS, CDR2 YDEGEE. The V end was cut by 4 bases, the J end by 1 base, with 11 bases between. This CDR3 is built from 15 residues. CDR3 DNA: TGTGCCAGCAGCCCCGTTCCCTTGAACACCGGGGAGCTGTTTTTT. Amino acid sequence: CASSPVPLNTGELFF.

This chain uses TRBV28 with TRBJ1-2; 8 bases are shared with TRBD1. Trimming at V came to 5 bases and at J to 6 bases, leaving 5 bases not matched to a gene. Germline CDR1 MDHEN, CDR2 SYDVKM. The CDR3 runs to 13 residues. The CDR3: CASSKWTGNGYTF. The CDR3 DNA reads as TGTGCCAGCAGTAAATGGACAGGGAATGGCTACACCTTC.

The chain joins TRBV2 to TRBJ1-1; 7 bases are shared with TRBD1. V was pared by 5 bases and J by 0 bases, with 18 bases of the junction left unmatched. CDR3 size: 19 residues. CDR1 and CDR2 (germline): SNHLY, FYNNEI. This CDR3 reads CASSTKRDSGGAMNTEAFF. CDR3 DNA: TGTGCCAGCAGTACGAAACGGGACAGTGGAGGTGCAATGAACACTGAAGCTTTCTTT.

CDR3 DNA: TGTGCCAGCAGCTTTCGCAGGGATTACGAGCAGTACTTC. Protein product: CASSFRRDYEQYF. This rearrangement joins TRBV11-2 to TRBJ2-7; D is possibly TRBD1 (5 bases). The CDR3 totals 13 residues. Germline V gives CDR1 SGHAT, CDR2 FQNNGV. The V and J ends lost 3 bases and 4 bases respectively, with 10 bases between them.

The chain employs TRBV19 and TRBJ2-2, with D possibly matching TRBD1 (7 bases). The length of the CDR3 is 15 residues. Germline loops: CDR1 LNHDA, CDR2 SQIVND (reference sequence). The ends were cut back, 10 bases at V and 6 bases at J, with 21 bases in the middle. CDR3 sequence reads: CATSPPQGGAGELFF. CDR3 nucleotide sequence: TGTGCCACCTCACCCCCCCAGGGGGGTGCCGGGGAGCTGTTTTTT.

Only a few counts were recorded for this clone. The genes are TRBV5-1 and TRBJ2-3, with TRBD2 as a possible D gene (6 bases). The CDR3 is made up of 15 amino acids. The germline V gene encodes CDR1 SGHRS and CDR2 YFSETQ. The DNA of the CDR3 is TGCGCTACCAGTGGGGGAGGACTGAGCACAGATACGCAGTATTTT. Protein sequence: CATSGGGLSTDTQYF.

This clone appeared a single time. This chain joins TRBV4-2 and TRBJ2-7, with D unresolved. The germline gives CDR1 LGHNA, CDR2 YNFKEQ. Trimming shortened V by 5 bases and J by 0 bases, and 11 bases separated the two germline ends. This CDR3 has 14 amino acids. CDR3 residues: CASSAAMYSYEQYF. The CDR3 region has the DNA TGTGCCAGCAGCGCCGCGATGTACTCCTACGAGCAGTACTTC.

The DNA for the CDR3 is TGTGCCAGCAGTCTTGGGGGGGCCGGAGATACGCAGTATTTT. Translating gives CASSLGGAGDTQYF. This rearrangement joins TRBV6-1 to TRBJ2-3; possible D gene TRBD2, 7 bases. With 5 bases removed from V and 5 bases from J, the gap between germline ends came to 14 bases. The CDR3 contains 14 residues. The V gene's germline CDR1 is MNHNS and CDR2 SASEGT.

This rearrangement joins TRBV6-5 to TRBJ2-2, with TRBD1 as a possible D gene (6 bases). V gave up 4 bases and J gave up 4 bases, with 16 bases separating them. The CDR3 loop spans 16 amino acids. Looked up from germline, CDR1 is MNHEY and CDR2 is SVGAGI. The CDR3 loop is CASSSRKGGPTGELFF. Here the CDR3 DNA reads TGTGCCAGCAGTTCCCGGAAAGGGGGTCCCACCGGGGAGCTGTTTTTT.

The chain carries TRBV29-1 and TRBJ2-3; 8 bases match TRBD1. V trimming: 7 bases; J trimming: 6 bases; junction bases outside the gene matches: 15. Germline CDR1 reads SQVTM; CDR2 reads ANQGSEA. The CDR3 loop spans 15 amino acids. The CDR3 DNA sequence: TGCAGCGCCTCAGGACAGGGAGGATTCGCGGATACGCAGTATTTT. This encodes CSASGQGGFADTQYF.

This chain links TRBV5-4 with TRBJ2-1; 8 bases are shared with TRBD1. The V segment lost 0 bases and the J segment 7 bases; nucleotides outside the gene matches: 6. The V gene's germline CDR1 is SGHNT and CDR2 YYREEE (reference sequence). The length of the CDR3 is 15 residues. The CDR3 here is CASSLAGGSGNEQFF. CDR3 nucleotide sequence: TGTGCCAGCAGCTTGGCAGGGGGCTCGGGGAATGAGCAGTTCTTC.